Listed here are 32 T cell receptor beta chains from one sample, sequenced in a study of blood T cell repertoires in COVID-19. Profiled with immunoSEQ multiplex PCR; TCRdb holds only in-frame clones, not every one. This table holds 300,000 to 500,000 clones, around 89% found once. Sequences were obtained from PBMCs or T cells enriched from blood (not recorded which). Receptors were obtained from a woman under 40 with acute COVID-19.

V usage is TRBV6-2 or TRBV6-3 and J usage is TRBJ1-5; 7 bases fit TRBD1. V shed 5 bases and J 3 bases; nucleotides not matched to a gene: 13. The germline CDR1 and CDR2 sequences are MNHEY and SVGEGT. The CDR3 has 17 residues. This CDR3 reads CASSRGWTGDLNQPQHF. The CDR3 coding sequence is TGTGCCAGCAGTCGGGGATGGACAGGTGATCTCAATCAGCCCCAGCATTTT.

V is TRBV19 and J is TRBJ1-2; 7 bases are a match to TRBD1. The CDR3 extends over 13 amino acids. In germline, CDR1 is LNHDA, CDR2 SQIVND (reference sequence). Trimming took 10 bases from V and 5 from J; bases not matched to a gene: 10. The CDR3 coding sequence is TGTGCCACCTCAGGGGGAGATCGTTATGGCTACACCTTC. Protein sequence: CATSGGDRYGYTF.

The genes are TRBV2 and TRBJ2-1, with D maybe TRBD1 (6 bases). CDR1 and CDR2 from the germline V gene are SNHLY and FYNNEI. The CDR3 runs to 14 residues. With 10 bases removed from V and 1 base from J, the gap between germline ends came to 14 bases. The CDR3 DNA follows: TGTGCCATCCCCCAGGGGTTATCCTACAATGAGCAGTTCTTC. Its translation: CAIPQGLSYNEQFF.

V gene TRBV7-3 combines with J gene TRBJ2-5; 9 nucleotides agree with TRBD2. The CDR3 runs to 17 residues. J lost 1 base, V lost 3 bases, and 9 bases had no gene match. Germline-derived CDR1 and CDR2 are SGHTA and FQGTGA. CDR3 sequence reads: CASSLRGGPYFQETQYF. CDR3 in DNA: TGTGCCAGCAGCTTGCGGGGGGGTCCGTATTTCCAAGAGACCCAGTACTTC.

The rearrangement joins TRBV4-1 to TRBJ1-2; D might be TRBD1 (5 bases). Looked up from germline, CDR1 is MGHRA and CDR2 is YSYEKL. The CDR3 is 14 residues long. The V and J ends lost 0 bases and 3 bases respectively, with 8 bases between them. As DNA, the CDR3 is TGCGCCAGCAGCCAAGAATGGGGGGACTATGGCTACACCTTC. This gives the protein CASSQEWGDYGYTF.

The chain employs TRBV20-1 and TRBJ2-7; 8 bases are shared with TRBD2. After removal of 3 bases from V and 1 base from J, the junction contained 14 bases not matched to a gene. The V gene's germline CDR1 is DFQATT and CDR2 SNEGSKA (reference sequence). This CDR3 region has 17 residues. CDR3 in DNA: TGCAGTGCTAGTAAATCCAGCGGGGGTACTTTGTCCTACGAGCAGTACTTC. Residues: CSASKSSGGTLSYEQYF.

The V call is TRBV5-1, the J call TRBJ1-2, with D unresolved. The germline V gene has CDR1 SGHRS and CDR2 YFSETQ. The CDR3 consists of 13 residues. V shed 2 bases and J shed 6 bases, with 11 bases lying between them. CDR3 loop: CASSFSSVDGYTF. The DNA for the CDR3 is TGCGCCAGCAGCTTTTCGAGCGTCGATGGCTACACCTTC.

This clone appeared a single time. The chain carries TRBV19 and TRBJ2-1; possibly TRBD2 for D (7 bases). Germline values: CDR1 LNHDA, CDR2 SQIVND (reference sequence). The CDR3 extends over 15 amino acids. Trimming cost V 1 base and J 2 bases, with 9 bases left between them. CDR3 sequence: CASSIAGGAYNEQFF. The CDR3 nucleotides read TGTGCCAGTAGTATAGCGGGGGGCGCCTACAATGAGCAGTTCTTC.

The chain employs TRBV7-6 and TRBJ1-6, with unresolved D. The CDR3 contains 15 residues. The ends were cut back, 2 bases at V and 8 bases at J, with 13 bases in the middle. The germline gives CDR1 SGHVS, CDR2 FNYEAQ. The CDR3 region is CASSLRGGGDSPLHF. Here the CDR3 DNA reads TGTGCCAGCAGCTTACGGGGAGGAGGTGATTCACCCCTCCACTTT.

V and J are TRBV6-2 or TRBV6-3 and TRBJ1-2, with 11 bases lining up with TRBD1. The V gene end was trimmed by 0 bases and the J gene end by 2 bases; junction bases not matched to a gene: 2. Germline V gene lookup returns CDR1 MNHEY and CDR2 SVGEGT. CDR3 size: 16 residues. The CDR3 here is CASSYSRDRGNYGYTF. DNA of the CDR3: TGTGCCAGCAGTTACTCCAGGGACAGGGGGAACTATGGCTACACCTTC.

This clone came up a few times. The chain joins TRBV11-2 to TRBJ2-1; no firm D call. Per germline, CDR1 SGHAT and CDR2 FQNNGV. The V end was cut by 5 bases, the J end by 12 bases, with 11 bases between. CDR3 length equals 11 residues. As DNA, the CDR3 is TGTGCCAGCAGCCACCAGGAAATGCAGTTCTTC. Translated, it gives CASSHQEMQFF.

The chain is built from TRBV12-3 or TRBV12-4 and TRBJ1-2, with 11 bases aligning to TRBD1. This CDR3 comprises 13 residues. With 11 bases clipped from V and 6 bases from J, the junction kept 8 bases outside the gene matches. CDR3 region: CAVIPGQGDGYTF. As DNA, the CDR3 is TGTGCCGTCATCCCGGGACAGGGGGATGGCTACACCTTC.

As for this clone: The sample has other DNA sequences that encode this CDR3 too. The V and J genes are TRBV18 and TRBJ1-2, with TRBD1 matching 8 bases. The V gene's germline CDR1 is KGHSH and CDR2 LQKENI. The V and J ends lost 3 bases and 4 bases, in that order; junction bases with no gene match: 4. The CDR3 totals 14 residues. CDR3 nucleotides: TGTGCCAGCTCACCTGGACAGGGTGGCTATGGCTACACCTTC. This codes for CASSPGQGGYGYTF.

CDR3 nucleotide sequence: TGCGCCAGCAGCTTTAGGGGGCATGGCTACACCTTC. Protein: CASSFRGHGYTF. The rearrangement links TRBV5-1 to TRBJ1-2; 7 bases are a match to TRBD1. This CDR3 comprises 12 residues. The germline gives CDR1 SGHRS, CDR2 YFSETQ. V lost 2 bases and J lost 6; bases outside the gene matches: 1.

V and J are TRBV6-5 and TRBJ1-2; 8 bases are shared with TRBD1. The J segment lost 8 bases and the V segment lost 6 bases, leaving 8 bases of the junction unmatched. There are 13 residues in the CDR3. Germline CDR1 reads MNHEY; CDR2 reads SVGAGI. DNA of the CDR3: TGTGCCAGCAGCCAGGACAGGGTTCGAGGCTACACCTTC. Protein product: CASSQDRVRGYTF.

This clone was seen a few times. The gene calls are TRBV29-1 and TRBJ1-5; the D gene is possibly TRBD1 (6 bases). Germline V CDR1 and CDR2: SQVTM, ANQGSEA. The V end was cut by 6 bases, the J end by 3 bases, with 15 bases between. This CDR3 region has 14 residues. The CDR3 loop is CSVKPAGDNQPQHF. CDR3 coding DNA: TGCAGCGTCAAACCGGCAGGGGACAATCAGCCCCAGCATTTT.

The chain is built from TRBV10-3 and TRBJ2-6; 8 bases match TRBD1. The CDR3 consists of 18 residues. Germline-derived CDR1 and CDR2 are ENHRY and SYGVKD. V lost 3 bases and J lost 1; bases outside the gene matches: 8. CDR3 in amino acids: CAISEEQGATSGANVLTF. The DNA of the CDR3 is TGTGCCATCAGTGAAGAGCAGGGGGCAACTTCTGGGGCCAACGTCCTGACTTTC.

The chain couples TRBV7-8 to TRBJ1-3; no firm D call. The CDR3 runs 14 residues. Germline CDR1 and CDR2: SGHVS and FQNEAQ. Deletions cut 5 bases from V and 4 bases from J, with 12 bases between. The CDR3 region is CASSPGGSGNTIYF. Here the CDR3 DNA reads TGTGCCAGCAGCCCAGGCGGGTCCGGAAACACCATATATTTT.

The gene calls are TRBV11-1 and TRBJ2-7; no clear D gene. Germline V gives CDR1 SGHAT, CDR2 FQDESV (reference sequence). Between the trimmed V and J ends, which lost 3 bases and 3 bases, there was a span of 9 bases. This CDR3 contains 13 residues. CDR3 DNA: TGTGCCAGCAGCTTCTCACAAAACTACGAGCAGTACTTC. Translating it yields CASSFSQNYEQYF.

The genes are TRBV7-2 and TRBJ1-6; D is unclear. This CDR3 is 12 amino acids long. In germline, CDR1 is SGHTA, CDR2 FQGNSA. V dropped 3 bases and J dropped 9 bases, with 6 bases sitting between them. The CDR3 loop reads CASSFNSSPLHF. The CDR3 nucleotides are TGTGCCAGCAGCTTTAATAGTTCACCCCTCCACTTT. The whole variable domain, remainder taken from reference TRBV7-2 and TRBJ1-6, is GAGVSQSPSNKVTEKGKDVELRCDPISGHTALYWYRQSLGQGLEFLIYFQGNSAPDKSGLPSDRFSAERTGGSVSTLTIQRTQQEDSAVYLCASSFNSSPLHFGNGTRLTVT.

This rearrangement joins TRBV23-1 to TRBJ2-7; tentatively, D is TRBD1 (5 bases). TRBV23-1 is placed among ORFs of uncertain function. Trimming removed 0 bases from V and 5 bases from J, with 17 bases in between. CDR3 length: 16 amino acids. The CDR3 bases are TGCGCCAGCAGTCAATCGGGCAGGGTAATGTCCCACGAGCAGTACTTC. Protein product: CASSQSGRVMSHEQYF.

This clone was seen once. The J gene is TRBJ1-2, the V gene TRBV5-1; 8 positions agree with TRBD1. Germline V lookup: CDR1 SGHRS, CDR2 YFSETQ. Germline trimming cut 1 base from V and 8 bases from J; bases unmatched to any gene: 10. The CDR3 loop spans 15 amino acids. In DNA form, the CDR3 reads TGCGCCAGCAGCTTGATCGAGACAGGGGCACGGGGCTACACCTTC. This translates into CASSLIETGARGYTF.

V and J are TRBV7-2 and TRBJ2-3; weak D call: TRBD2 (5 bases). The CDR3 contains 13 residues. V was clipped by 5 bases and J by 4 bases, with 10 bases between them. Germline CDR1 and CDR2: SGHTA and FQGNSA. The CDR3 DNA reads TGTGCCAGCAGCACCGGGATATCAGATACGCAGTATTTT. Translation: CASSTGISDTQYF.

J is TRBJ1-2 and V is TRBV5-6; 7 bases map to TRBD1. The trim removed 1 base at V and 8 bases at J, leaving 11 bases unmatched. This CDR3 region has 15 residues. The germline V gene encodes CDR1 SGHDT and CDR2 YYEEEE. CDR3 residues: CASSLWPDREDGYTF. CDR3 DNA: TGTGCCAGCAGCTTGTGGCCAGACAGGGAGGACGGCTACACCTTC.

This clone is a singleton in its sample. CDR3 sequence reads: CASRAPLAGGGAGELFF. CDR3 in DNA: TGTGCCAGCCGCGCGCCCCTCGCGGGCGGGGGGGCCGGGGAGCTGTTTTTT. The J gene is TRBJ2-2, the V gene TRBV7-9; 9 nucleotides line up with TRBD2. This CDR3 contains 17 residues. V lost 8 bases to trimming and J lost 6 bases; unmatched junction nucleotides: 16. Germline CDR1 and CDR2: SEHNR and FQNEAQ (reference sequence).

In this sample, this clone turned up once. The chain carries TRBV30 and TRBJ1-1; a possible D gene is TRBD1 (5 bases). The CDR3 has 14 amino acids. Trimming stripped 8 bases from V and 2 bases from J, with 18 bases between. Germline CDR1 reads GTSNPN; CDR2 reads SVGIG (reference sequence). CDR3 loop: CAGAIGRQNTEAFF. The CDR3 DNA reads TGTGCCGGGGCGATCGGACGGCAAAACACTGAAGCTTTCTTT.

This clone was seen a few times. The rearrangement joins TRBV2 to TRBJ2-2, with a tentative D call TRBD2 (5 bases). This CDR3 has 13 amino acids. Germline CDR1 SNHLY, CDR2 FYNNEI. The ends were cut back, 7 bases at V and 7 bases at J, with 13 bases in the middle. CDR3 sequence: CASNGEYGGELFF. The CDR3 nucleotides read TGTGCCAGCAATGGGGAGTACGGCGGGGAGCTGTTTTTT.

CDR3: CSARDRGEATF. For the CDR3, the DNA is TGCAGTGCTAGGGACAGGGGAGAAGCTACCTTC. The rearrangement joins TRBV20-1 to TRBJ1-2; 9 bases match TRBD1. Trimming took 3 bases from V and 14 from J; bases not matched to a gene: 7. Germline CDR1 is DFQATT and CDR2 is SNEGSKA (reference sequence). The CDR3 length is 11 residues.

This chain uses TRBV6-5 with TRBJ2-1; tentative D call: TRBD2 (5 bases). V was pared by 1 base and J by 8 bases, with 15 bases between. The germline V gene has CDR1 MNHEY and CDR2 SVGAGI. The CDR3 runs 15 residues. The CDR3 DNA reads TGTGCCAGCAGTTACTATCCCCGGACTTCGGATGAGCAGTTCTTC. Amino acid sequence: CASSYYPRTSDEQFF.

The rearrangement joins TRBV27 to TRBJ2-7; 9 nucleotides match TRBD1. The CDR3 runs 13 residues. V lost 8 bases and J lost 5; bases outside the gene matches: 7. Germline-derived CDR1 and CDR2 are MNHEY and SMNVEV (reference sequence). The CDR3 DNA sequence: TGTGCCAGCTCCGGGACAGGGCTCCACGAGCAGTACTTC. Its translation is CASSGTGLHEQYF.

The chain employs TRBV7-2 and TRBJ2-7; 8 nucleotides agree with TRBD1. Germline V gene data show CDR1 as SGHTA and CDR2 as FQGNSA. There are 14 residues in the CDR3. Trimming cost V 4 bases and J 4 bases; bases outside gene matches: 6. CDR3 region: CASSSDRVLYEQYF. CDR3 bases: TGTGCCAGCAGCTCGGACAGGGTCCTTTACGAGCAGTACTTC. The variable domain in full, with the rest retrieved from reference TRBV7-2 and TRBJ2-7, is GAGVSQSPSNKVTEKGKDVELRCDPISGHTALYWYRQSLGQGLEFLIYFQGNSAPDKSGLPSDRFSAERTGGSVSTLTIQRTQQEDSAVYLCASSSDRVLYEQYFGPGTRLTVT.

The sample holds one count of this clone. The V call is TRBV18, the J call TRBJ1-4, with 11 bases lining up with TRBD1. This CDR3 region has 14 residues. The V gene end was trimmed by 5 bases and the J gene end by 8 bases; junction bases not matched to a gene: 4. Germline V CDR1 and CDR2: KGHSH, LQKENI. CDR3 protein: CASSRDRGDEKLFF. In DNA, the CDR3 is TGTGCCAGCTCAAGGGACAGGGGGGACGAAAAACTGTTTTTT.